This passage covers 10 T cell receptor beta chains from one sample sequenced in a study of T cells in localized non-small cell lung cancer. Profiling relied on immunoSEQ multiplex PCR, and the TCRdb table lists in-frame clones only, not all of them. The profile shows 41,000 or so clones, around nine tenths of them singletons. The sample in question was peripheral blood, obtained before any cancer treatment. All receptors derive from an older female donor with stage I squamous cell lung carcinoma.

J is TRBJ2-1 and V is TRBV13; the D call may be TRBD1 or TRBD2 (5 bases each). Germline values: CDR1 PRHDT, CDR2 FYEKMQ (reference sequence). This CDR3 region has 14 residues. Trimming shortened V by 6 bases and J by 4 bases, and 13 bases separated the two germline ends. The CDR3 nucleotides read TGTGCCAGCAGTTTCCGGGACCCATACAATGAGCAGTTCTTC. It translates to CASSFRDPYNEQFF.

CDR3 sequence: CASSPPGSYEQYF. The DNA for the CDR3 is TGTGCCAGCAGTCCCCCGGGGTCCTACGAGCAGTACTTC. The V call is TRBV25-1, the J call TRBJ2-7, with D tentatively TRBD2 (5 bases). Trimming left V 5 bases short and J 1 base short, with 9 bases between. The length of the CDR3 is 13 residues. The V gene's germline CDR1 is MGHDK and CDR2 SYGVNS.

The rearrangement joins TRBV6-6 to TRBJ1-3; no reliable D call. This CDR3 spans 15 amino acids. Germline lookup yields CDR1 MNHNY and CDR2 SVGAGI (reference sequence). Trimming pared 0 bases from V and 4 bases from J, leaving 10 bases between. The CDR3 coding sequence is TGTGCCAGCAGTTACTCGAAAGCGGGCGGAAACACCATATATTTT. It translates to CASSYSKAGGNTIYF.

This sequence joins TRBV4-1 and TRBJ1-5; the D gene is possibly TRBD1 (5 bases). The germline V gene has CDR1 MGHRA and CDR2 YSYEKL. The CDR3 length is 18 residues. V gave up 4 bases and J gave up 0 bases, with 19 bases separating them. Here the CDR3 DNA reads TGCGCCAGCAGCCCCCGAGACAGCAGAATCTCTAGCAATCAGCCCCAGCATTTT. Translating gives CASSPRDSRISSNQPQHF.

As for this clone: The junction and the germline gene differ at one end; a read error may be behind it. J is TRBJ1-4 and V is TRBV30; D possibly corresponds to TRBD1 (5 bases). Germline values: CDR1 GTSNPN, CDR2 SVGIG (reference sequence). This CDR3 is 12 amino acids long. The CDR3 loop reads CAWSVRGRPLDF. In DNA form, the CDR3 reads TGTGCCTGGAGTGTACGGGGGAGACCCCTGGATTTT.

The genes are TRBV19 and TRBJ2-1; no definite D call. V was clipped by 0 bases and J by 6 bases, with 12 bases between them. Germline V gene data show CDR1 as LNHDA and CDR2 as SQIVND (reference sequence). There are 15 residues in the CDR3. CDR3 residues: CASSIEITEVNEQFF. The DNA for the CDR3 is TGTGCCAGTAGTATAGAAATTACGGAAGTCAATGAGCAGTTCTTC.

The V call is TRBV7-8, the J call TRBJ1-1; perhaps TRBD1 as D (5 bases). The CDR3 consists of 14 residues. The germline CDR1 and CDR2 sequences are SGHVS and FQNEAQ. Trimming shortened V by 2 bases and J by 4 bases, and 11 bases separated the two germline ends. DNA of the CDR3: TGTGCCAGCAGCTTATGGGGGATGCGCACTGAAGCTTTCTTT. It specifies CASSLWGMRTEAFF. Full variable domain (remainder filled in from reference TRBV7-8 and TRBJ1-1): GAGVSQSPRYKVAKRGQDVALRCDPISGHVSLFWYQQALGQGPEFLTYFQNEAQLDKSGLPSDRFFAERPEGSVSTLKIQRTQQEDSAVYLCASSLWGMRTEAFFGQGTRLTVV.

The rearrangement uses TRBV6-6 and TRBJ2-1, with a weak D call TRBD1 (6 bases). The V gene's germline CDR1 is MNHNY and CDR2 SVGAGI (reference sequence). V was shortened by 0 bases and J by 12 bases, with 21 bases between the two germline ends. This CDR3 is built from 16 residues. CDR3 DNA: TGTGCCAGCAGTTACTCGAGTCCGAGACAGGCTTCTTGGCAGTTCTTC. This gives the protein CASSYSSPRQASWQFF.

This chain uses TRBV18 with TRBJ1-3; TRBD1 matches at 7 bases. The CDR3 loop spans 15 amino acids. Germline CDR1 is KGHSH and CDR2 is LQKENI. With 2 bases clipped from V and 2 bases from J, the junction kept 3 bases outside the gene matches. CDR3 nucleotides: TGTGCCAGCTCACCAACAGGGGAGACTGGAAACACCATATATTTT. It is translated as CASSPTGETGNTIYF.

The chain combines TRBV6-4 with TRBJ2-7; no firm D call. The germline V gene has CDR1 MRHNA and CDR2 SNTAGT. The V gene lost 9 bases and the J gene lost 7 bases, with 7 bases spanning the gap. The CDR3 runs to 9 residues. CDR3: CARSGEQYF. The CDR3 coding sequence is TGTGCCAGGTCTGGTGAGCAGTACTTC.